The 17 T cell receptor beta chains below all came from one sample that was sequenced in a study of shared clonotypes between healthy human individuals. Assay: immunoSEQ multiplex PCR; the TCRdb copy retains only in-frame clones and omits some. The table has a few hundred thousand clones, about 95% seen once. Only CD45RO-negative cells positively selected for CCR7 counted as naive CD8 cells, so terminally differentiated effector memory CD45RA+ cells were excluded. Material: naive CD8+ T cells sorted from blood. The receptors originated from a woman aged 25 to 45 in good health.

Written as DNA, the CDR3 is TGTGCCAGCAGCGTAGAGGGCGGGAGTCGAGATACGCAGTATTTT. Its protein is CASSVEGGSRDTQYF. The V call is TRBV9, the J call TRBJ2-3; the match to TRBD2 covers 7 bases. The germline CDR1 and CDR2 sequences are SGDLS and YYNGEE. This CDR3 has 15 residues. J was trimmed by 5 bases and V by 0 bases; bases with no gene match: 6.

The rearrangement joins TRBV27 to TRBJ2-7, with 8 bases identical to TRBD2. Germline-derived CDR1 and CDR2 are MNHEY and SMNVEV (reference sequence). Unmatched junction bases numbered 9, after V lost 6 bases and J lost 2 bases. The CDR3 is 15 residues long. This CDR3 is CASRDRAGGPYEQYF. CDR3 coding DNA: TGTGCCAGCAGGGACCGGGCGGGAGGTCCCTACGAGCAGTACTTC.

This clone occurred once. The chain carries TRBV7-9 and TRBJ2-3, with 8 bases aligning to TRBD2. After removal of 2 bases from V and 2 bases from J, the junction contained 6 bases not matched to a gene. Germline V lookup: CDR1 SEHNR, CDR2 FQNEAQ (reference sequence). This CDR3 is built from 16 residues. CDR3 bases: TGTGCCAGCAGCTTAAACCCGGGAGGGAACACAGATACGCAGTATTTT. Translating gives CASSLNPGGNTDTQYF.

CDR3 sequence (DNA): TGTGCCAGCAGCGCGGCCGGGACTCCCACCGGGGAGCTGTTTTTT. It specifies CASSAAGTPTGELFF. The V call is TRBV5-6, the J call TRBJ2-2; D perhaps matches TRBD2 (6 bases). Trimming pared 4 bases from V and 4 bases from J, leaving 14 bases between. CDR3 length: 15 amino acids. Germline CDR1 reads SGHDT; CDR2 reads YYEEEE. Based on the CDR3 plus reference TRBV5-6 and TRBJ2-2, the full variable domain is DAGVTQSPTHLIKTRGQQVTLRCSPKSGHDTVSWYQQALGQGPQFIFQYYEEEERQRGNFPDRFSGHQFPNYSSELNVNALLLGDSALYLCASSAAGTPTGELFFGEGSRLTVL.

V is TRBV7-6 and J is TRBJ2-1; 8 bases align to TRBD2. This CDR3 is built from 18 residues. Unmatched junction bases numbered 21, after V lost 5 bases and J lost 9 bases. CDR1 and CDR2 (germline): SGHVS, FNYEAQ. The CDR3 DNA sequence: TGTGCCAGCAGCCCTAATACTCTGACTAGCGCAACAAACCTTGAGCAGTTCTTC. It yields the protein CASSPNTLTSATNLEQFF.

The gene calls are TRBV7-7 and TRBJ2-7; 7 bases map to TRBD1. With V trimmed by 6 bases and J by 2 bases, 7 bases remained unmatched. Germline-derived CDR1 and CDR2 are SSHAT and FNYEAQ (reference sequence). The CDR3 totals 14 residues. This chain's CDR3 is CASSPGTDPYEQYF. The CDR3 coding sequence is TGTGCCAGCAGTCCCGGGACAGACCCCTACGAGCAGTACTTC.

The chain has TRBV11-2 and TRBJ2-7, with TRBD1 as a possible D gene (6 bases). CDR3 length equals 14 residues. Germline CDR1 SGHAT, CDR2 FQNNGV. Trimming pared 1 base from V and 2 bases from J, leaving 9 bases between. CDR3 residues: CASSLADSPYEQYF. CDR3 in DNA: TGTGCCAGCAGCTTAGCGGACAGTCCCTACGAGCAGTACTTC.

J is TRBJ1-6 and V is TRBV27; a weak D match, TRBD1 (5 bases). The length of the CDR3 is 16 residues. Trimming cost V 6 bases and J 5 bases, with 17 bases left between them. The germline V gene encodes CDR1 MNHEY and CDR2 SMNVEV (reference sequence). Here the CDR3 reads CASSRRGGKNNSPLHF. The CDR3 DNA reads TGTGCCAGCAGCCGACGCGGGGGTAAAAATAATTCACCCCTCCACTTT.

V is TRBV5-1 and J is TRBJ2-1, with TRBD2 matching 10 bases. V lost 5 bases, J lost 5 bases, and 10 bases stayed unmatched. This CDR3 has 16 residues. Per germline, CDR1 SGHRS and CDR2 YFSETQ. The CDR3 DNA follows: TGCGCCAGCAGTATGAGGGGACTAGCGCCGAACAATGAGCAGTTCTTC. Amino acid sequence: CASSMRGLAPNNEQFF.

The chain uses TRBV2 and TRBJ2-5, with TRBD2 matching 8 bases. Looked up from germline, CDR1 is SNHLY and CDR2 is FYNNEI. The length of the CDR3 is 15 residues. V lost 7 bases to trimming and J lost 2 bases; unmatched junction nucleotides: 9. The CDR3, as DNA: TGTGCCAGCACCCCAGAACTAGCGGATCAAGAGACCCAGTACTTC. Encoded protein: CASTPELADQETQYF.

The rearrangement uses TRBV27 and TRBJ1-5; D possibly corresponds to TRBD1 (5 bases). The CDR3 extends over 19 amino acids. Trimming stripped 2 bases from V and 0 bases from J, with 20 bases between. Germline V lookup: CDR1 MNHEY, CDR2 SMNVEV (reference sequence). The CDR3, as DNA: TGTGCCAGCAGTTTAGGTCCCCCCGGGGCAGAACTTAGCAATCAGCCCCAGCATTTT. Translated: CASSLGPPGAELSNQPQHF.

The chain carries TRBV5-1 and TRBJ2-1; D tentatively fits TRBD1 or TRBD2 (5 bases each). Per germline, CDR1 SGHRS and CDR2 YFSETQ. V was shortened by 6 bases and J by 0 bases, with 16 bases between the two germline ends. This CDR3 is 16 amino acids long. CDR3: CASKLGTRPSYNEQFF. Written as DNA, the CDR3 is TGCGCCAGCAAACTCGGGACCCGGCCCTCCTACAATGAGCAGTTCTTC.

The chain uses TRBV9 and TRBJ1-5; D not certain. Trimming removed 4 bases from V and 7 bases from J, with 15 bases in between. This CDR3 region has 14 residues. Germline loops: CDR1 SGDLS, CDR2 YYNGEE. The CDR3 nucleotides read TGTGCCAGCAGCCCCCAAGGTACCGGACAGCCCCAGCATTTT. As protein: CASSPQGTGQPQHF.

This sequence joins TRBV11-2 and TRBJ2-4; the D gene is possibly TRBD2 (6 bases). Trimming removed 3 bases at V and 3 bases at J, with 9 bases between. Looked up from germline, CDR1 is SGHAT and CDR2 is FQNNGV. There are 14 residues in the CDR3. CDR3 residues: CASSLRGGKNIQYF. In DNA, the CDR3 is TGTGCCAGCAGCTTGCGGGGTGGCAAAAACATTCAGTACTTC.

The genes are TRBV27 and TRBJ1-2, with 7 bases identical to TRBD1. Germline CDR1 reads MNHEY; CDR2 reads SMNVEV (reference sequence). The CDR3 sequence is 12 residues long. The V segment lost 5 bases and the J segment 8 bases; nucleotides outside the gene matches: 5. The CDR3 spells CASSPQGDGYTF. Here the CDR3 DNA reads TGTGCCAGCAGTCCGCAGGGGGACGGCTACACCTTC.

J is TRBJ1-2 and V is TRBV28; D unclear. Looked up from germline, CDR1 is MDHEN and CDR2 is SYDVKM. The CDR3 is 14 residues long. V shed 4 bases and J shed 4 bases, with 13 bases lying between them. CDR3 DNA sequence: TGTGCCAGCAGTTCCCGACTACCCAGCTATGGCTACACCTTC. Protein sequence: CASSSRLPSYGYTF.

CDR3 in DNA: TGTGCCAGTAGTATTGTGGGAGGGGATTACAATGAGCAGTTCTTC. This translates into CASSIVGGDYNEQFF. The gene calls are TRBV19 and TRBJ2-1, with TRBD2 identical over 7 bases. Germline V lookup: CDR1 LNHDA, CDR2 SQIVND (reference sequence). The CDR3 extends over 15 amino acids. J gave up 4 bases and V 3 bases, and 6 bases lay outside the gene matches.